These 6 T cell receptor beta chains were all obtained from the same sample, sequenced in a study of neurological immune-mediated disorders. From the 5' RACE reads, TCRdb called clonotypes with MiXCR, one entry per CDR3 protein. Seen here are 70,000 to 90,000 distinct CDR3 sequences, 5.5% to 6.5% observed once, and the top ten hold 7.9%. Sample time point: longitudinal time-point 2. Sequencing input: PBMCs. These receptor sequences come from a woman between 55 and 75 years old with multiple sclerosis.

This clonotype was detected many times. The V gene is TRBV5-1, the J gene TRBJ2-1; TRBD2 aligns across 9 bases. This CDR3 region has 16 residues. The germline CDR1 and CDR2 sequences are SGHRS and YFSETQ. The junction had 9 bases not matched to a gene; V was cut back by 0 bases and J by 8 bases. CDR3 sequence reads: CASSLAIGGGAYEQFF. The CDR3 nucleotides are TGCGCCAGCAGCTTGGCCATTGGCGGGGGGGCGTATGAGCAGTTCTTC.

This clonotype has ten or more counts. The CDR3 sequence is CASSLDKAEQYF. CDR3 in DNA: TGTGCCAGCAGCTTAGATAAGGCCGAGCAGTACTTC. The chain combines TRBV7-6 with TRBJ2-7; no reliable D call. V was shortened by 1 base and J by 6 bases, with 7 bases between the two germline ends. The germline gives CDR1 SGHVS, CDR2 FNYEAQ. The CDR3 extends over 12 amino acids.

The chain recombines TRBV5-1 with TRBJ2-1; TRBD2 matches 7 bases. Germline V CDR1 and CDR2: SGHRS, YFSETQ. This CDR3 contains 16 residues. V was pared by 0 bases and J by 5 bases, with 8 bases of the junction left unmatched. In nucleotides, the CDR3 is TGCGCCAGCAGCTTGGGGATCGGGGGGACGCACAATGAGCAGTTCTTC. Its protein product is CASSLGIGGTHNEQFF.

This clonotype was picked up many times. The chain links TRBV30 to TRBJ2-5; TRBD2 matches at 7 bases. The length of the CDR3 is 13 residues. Germline-derived CDR1 and CDR2 are GTSNPN and SVGIG (reference sequence). Trimming removed 3 bases from V and 3 bases from J; junction bases left unmatched: 4. The CDR3 sequence is CAWSRLAKETQYF. The CDR3 DNA reads TGTGCCTGGAGCCGACTAGCAAAAGAGACCCAGTACTTC.

This clonotype was detected many times. The CDR3 DNA is TGCAGTGCTAGAGTCGGACAGTCACTCCAGCATTTT. Protein: CSARVGQSLQHF. V gene TRBV20-1 combines with J gene TRBJ1-5, with D tentatively TRBD1 (6 bases). This CDR3 is 12 amino acids long. Germline V CDR1 and CDR2: DFQATT, SNEGSKA (reference sequence). V lost 1 base and J lost 12, with 13 bases in between.

This clonotype was seen ten or more times. The chain joins TRBV5-1 to TRBJ2-2; no firm D call. The CDR3 runs to 15 residues. Germline V lookup: CDR1 SGHRS, CDR2 YFSETQ. Trimming removed 1 base at V and 4 bases at J, with 11 bases between. The CDR3 here is CASSLSLESTGELFF. As DNA, the CDR3 is TGCGCCAGCAGCTTGTCTCTAGAAAGCACCGGGGAGCTGTTTTTT.